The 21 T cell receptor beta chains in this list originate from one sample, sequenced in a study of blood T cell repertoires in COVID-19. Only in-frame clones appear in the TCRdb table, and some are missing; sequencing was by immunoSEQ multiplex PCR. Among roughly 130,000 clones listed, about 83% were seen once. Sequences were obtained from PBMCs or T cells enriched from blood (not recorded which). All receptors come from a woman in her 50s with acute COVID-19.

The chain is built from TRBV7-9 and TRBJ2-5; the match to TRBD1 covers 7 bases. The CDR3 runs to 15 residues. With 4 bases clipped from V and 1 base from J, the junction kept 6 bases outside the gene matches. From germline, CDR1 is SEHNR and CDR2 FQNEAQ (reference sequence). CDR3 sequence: CASSSGGFGQETQYF. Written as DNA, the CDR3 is TGTGCCAGCAGCTCAGGGGGATTTGGCCAAGAGACCCAGTACTTC. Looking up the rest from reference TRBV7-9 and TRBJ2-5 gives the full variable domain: DTGVSQNPRHKITKRGQNVTFRCDPISEHNRLYWYRQTLGQGPEFLTYFQNEAQLEKSRLLSDRFSAERPKGSFSTLEIQRTEQGDSAMYLCASSSGGFGQETQYFGPGTRLLVL.

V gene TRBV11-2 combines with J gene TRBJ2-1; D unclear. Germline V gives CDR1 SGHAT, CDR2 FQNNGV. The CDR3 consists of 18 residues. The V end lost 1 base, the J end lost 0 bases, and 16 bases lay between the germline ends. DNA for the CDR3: TGTGCCAGCAGCTTAGCTTACAATCTAGGAAACTCCTACAATGAGCAGTTCTTC. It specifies CASSLAYNLGNSYNEQFF.

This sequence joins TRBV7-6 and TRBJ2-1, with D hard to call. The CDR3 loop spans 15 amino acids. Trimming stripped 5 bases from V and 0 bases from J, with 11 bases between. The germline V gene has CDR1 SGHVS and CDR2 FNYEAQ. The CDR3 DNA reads TGTGCCAGCAGCCCCACATACGACTCCTACAATGAGCAGTTCTTC. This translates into CASSPTYDSYNEQFF.

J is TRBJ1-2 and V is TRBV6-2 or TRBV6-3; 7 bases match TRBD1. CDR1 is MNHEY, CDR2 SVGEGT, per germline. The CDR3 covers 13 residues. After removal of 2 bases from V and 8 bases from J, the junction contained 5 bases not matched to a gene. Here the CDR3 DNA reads TGTGCCAGCAGTTACCAGGGGGTTACGGGCTACACCTTC. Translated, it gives CASSYQGVTGYTF.

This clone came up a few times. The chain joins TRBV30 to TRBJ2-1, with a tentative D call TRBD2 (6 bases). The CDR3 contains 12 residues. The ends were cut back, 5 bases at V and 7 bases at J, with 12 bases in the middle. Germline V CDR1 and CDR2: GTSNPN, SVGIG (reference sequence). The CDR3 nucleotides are TGTGCCTGGGGGCGACTAGGAAATGAGCAGTTCTTC. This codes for CAWGRLGNEQFF.

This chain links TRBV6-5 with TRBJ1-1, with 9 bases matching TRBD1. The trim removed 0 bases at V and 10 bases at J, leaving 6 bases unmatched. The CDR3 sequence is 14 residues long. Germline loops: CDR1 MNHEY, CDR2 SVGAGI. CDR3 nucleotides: TGTGCCAGCAGTTACTCGGGACAGGGAATTTTAGCTTTCTTT. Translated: CASSYSGQGILAFF.

CDR3 sequence: CASSPGRPASEQYF. The CDR3 DNA is TGCGCCAGCAGCCCAGGGCGCCCCGCCTCCGAGCAGTACTTC. This chain links TRBV5-1 with TRBJ2-7; D is perhaps TRBD1 (5 bases). The CDR3 has 14 amino acids. The V gene's germline CDR1 is SGHRS and CDR2 YFSETQ. V was shortened by 4 bases and J by 6 bases, with 17 bases between the two germline ends.

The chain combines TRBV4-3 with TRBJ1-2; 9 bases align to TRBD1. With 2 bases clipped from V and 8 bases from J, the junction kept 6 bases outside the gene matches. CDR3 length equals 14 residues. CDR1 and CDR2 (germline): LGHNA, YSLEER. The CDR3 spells CASSQPGQGLGYTF. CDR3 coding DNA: TGCGCCAGCAGCCAACCGGGACAGGGTCTAGGCTACACCTTC.

The CDR3 is CASSLDRVGNQPQHF. The CDR3 DNA sequence: TGTGCCAGCAGCTTGGACAGGGTGGGCAATCAGCCCCAGCATTTT. This sequence joins TRBV5-5 and TRBJ1-5; perhaps TRBD1 as D (6 bases). The CDR3 has 15 residues. The V gene lost 0 bases and the J gene lost 2 bases, with 9 bases spanning the gap. CDR1 and CDR2 from the germline V gene are SGHKS and YYEKEE (reference sequence).

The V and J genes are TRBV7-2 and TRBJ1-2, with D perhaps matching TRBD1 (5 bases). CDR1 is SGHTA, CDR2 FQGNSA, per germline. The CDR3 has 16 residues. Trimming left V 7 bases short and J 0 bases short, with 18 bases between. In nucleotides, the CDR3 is TGTGCCAGCACCTTCTCCCAGGACACTACTAACTATGGCTACACCTTC. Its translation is CASTFSQDTTNYGYTF.

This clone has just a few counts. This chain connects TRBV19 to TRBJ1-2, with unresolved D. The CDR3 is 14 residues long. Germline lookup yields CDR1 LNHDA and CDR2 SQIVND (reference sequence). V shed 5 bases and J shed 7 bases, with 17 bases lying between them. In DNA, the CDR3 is TGTGCCAGTAGTCGGAGGGCTGAGGGTTTTGGCTACACCTTC. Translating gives CASSRRAEGFGYTF.

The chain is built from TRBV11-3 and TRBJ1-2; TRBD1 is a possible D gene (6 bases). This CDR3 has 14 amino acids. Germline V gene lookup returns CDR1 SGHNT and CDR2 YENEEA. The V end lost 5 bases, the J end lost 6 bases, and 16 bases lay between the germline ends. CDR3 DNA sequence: TGTGCCAGCAGCACCCCAGGGAGACAGGATGGCTACACCTTC. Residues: CASSTPGRQDGYTF.

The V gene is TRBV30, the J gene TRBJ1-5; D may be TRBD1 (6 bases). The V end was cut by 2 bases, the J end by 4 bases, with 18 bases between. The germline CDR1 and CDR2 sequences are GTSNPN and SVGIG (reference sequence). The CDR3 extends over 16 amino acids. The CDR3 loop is CAWSPGNRVGNQPQHF. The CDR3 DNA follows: TGTGCCTGGAGTCCTGGGAACAGGGTAGGGAATCAGCCCCAGCATTTT.

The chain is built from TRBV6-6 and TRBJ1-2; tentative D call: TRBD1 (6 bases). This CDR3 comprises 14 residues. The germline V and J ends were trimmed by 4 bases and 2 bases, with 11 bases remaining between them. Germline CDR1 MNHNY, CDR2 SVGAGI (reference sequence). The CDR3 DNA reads TGTGCCAGCAGTTCCACGGACAGAAACTATGGCTACACCTTC. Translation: CASSSTDRNYGYTF.

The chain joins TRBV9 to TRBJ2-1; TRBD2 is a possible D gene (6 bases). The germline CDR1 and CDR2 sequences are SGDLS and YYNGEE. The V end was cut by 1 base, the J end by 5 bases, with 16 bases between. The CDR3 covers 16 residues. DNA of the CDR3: TGTGCCAGCAGCGTATGGGGGGATTGGGCGAACAATGAGCAGTTCTTC. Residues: CASSVWGDWANNEQFF.

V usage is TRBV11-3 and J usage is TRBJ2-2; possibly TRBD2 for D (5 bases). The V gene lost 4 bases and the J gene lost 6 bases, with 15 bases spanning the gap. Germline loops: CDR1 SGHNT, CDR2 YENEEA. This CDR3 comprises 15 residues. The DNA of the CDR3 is TGTGCCAGCAGCTCGGGAAGCACCACCGCCGGGGAGCTGTTTTTT. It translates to CASSSGSTTAGELFF.

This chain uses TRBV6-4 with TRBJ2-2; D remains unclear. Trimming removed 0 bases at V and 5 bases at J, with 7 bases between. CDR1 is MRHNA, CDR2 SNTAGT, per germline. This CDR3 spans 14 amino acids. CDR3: CASSDSLTTGELFF. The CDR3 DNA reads TGTGCCAGCAGTGACTCCCTGACAACCGGGGAGCTGTTTTTT.

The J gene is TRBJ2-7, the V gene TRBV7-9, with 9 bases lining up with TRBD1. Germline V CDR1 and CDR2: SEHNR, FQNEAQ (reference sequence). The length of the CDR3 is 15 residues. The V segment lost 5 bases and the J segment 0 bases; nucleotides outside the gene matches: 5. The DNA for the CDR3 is TGTGCCAGCAGCCTAGGACAGGGGTTCTCCTACGAGCAGTACTTC. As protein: CASSLGQGFSYEQYF.

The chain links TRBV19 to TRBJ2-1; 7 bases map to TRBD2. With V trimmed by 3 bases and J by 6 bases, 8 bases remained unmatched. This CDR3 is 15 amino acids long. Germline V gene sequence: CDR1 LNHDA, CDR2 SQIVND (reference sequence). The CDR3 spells CASSIVLAASNEQFF. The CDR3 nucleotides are TGTGCCAGTAGTATCGTCCTAGCGGCTAGCAATGAGCAGTTCTTC. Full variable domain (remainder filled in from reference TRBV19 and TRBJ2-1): DGGITQSPKYLFRKEGQNVTLSCEQNLNHDAMYWYRQDPGQGLRLIYYSQIVNDFQKGDIAEGYSVSREKKESFPLTVTSAQKNPTAFYLCASSIVLAASNEQFFGPGTRLTVL.

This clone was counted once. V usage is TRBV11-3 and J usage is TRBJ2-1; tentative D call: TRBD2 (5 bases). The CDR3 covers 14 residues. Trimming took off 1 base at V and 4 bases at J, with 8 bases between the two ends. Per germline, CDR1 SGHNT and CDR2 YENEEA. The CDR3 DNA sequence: TGTGCCAGCAGCTTAGGTCCGGGGTACAATGAGCAGTTCTTC. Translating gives CASSLGPGYNEQFF.

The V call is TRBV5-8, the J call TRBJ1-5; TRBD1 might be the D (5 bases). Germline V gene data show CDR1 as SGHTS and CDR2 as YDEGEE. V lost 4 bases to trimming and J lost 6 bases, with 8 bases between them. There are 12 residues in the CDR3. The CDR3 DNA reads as TGTGCCAGCAGCGACCAGGGTCAGCCCCAGCATTTT. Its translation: CASSDQGQPQHF.